This entry describes one TCR beta chain. This sample was included in a study of blood T cell repertoires in COVID-19. Background on the study: The analysed material was cDNA or gDNA that came from T cells, B-cell-depleted T cells, or PBMCs.

The V end was cut by 0 bases, the J end by 6 bases, with 6 bases between. This CDR3 is 13 amino acids long. Germline V gene data show CDR1 as WSHSY and CDR2 as SAAADI. Sequencing was performed with immunoSEQ multiplex PCR; in TCRdb, only in-frame clones are kept and a portion is missing. The table has 61,000 or so clones, 65% to 85% seen once. This TCR was recovered from a woman in her 70s with acute or convalescent COVID-19. V gene TRBV10-2 combines with J gene TRBJ1-5, with D tentatively TRBD1 (6 bases). The specimen was peripheral blood. The CDR3 sequence is CASSESGGQPQHF. DNA of the CDR3: TGCGCCAGCAGTGAGTCAGGGGGTCAGCCCCAGCATTTT.